This T cell receptor (beta chain) was captured by sequencing in a study of blood T cell repertoires in COVID-19. Enrollees, roughly 18 to 90 years old, lived in 24 US areas. Participants' reported clinical history set cohort assignment. Each recovered donor of Cohort 3 presented with two negative PCRs, clearance, or symptom resolution. The germline V and J ends were trimmed by 3 bases and 4 bases, with 12 bases remaining between them. Germline V gene data show CDR1 as SGHDN and CDR2 as FVKESK. This CDR3 contains 14 residues. In the source study's methods: Estimation of nucleated cell counts was performed using reference gene primer amplification. Libraries were prepared by immunoSEQ multiplex PCR; TCRdb keeps only in-frame clonotypes and omits some of them. From that table come the V and J calls and clone size; the DNA was used to work out D and trimming. The sample has about 200,000 clones, around 85% seen once; the top ten hold around 19%.

V usage is TRBV14 and J usage is TRBJ2-5; the D is unclear. Sequencing was done on a sample of PBMCs or T cells enriched from blood (not recorded which). The receptor's source is a man in his forties who had recovered from COVID-19. This CDR3 is CASSHKWATETQYF. CDR3 DNA sequence: TGTGCCAGCAGCCATAAATGGGCAACAGAGACCCAGTACTTC.